Listed here are 11 T cell receptor beta chains from one sample, sequenced in a study of T cells in Graves' hyperthyroidism and ophthalmopathy. TCR beta CDR3 regions were amplified from RNA transcripts. Using the HTBI primer set, a first-round RT-PCR was run on the TCR CDR3. Via MiXCR, TCRdb re-called the multiplex PCR reads, giving one row per CDR3 protein. The sample includes approximately 300,000 distinct CDR3 sequences, roughly 20% seen only once; the top ten take less than 40%. The sequencing input was blood. All receptors come from a man aged 50-59 years with Graves' ophthalmopathy.

The gene calls are TRBV20-1 and TRBJ2-7; tentative D call: TRBD1 (5 bases). Germline V gene data show CDR1 as DFQATT and CDR2 as SNEGSKA (reference sequence). Trimming pared 6 bases from V and 4 bases from J, leaving 19 bases between. The CDR3 loop spans 14 amino acids. The CDR3 loop is CSAQPTAKAYEQYF. As DNA, the CDR3 is TGCAGTGCGCAGCCGACAGCGAAAGCTTACGAGCAGTACTTC.

This clonotype was observed many times. This rearrangement joins TRBV11-3 to TRBJ2-2; D is possibly TRBD1 (6 bases). Per the germline V gene, CDR1 is SGHNT and CDR2 is YENEEA. V lost 4 bases and J lost 6, with 12 bases in between. The CDR3 consists of 14 residues. The CDR3 nucleotides are TGTGCCAGCAGCTCTTACAGGGCTTCCGGGGAGCTGTTTTTT. Its translation: CASSSYRASGELFF.

V and J are TRBV30 and TRBJ2-1; no definite D call. Germline CDR1 and CDR2: GTSNPN and SVGIG (reference sequence). Trimming stripped 2 bases from V and 9 bases from J, with 14 bases between. The CDR3 covers 13 residues. In DNA, the CDR3 is TGTGCCTGGAGTCTATCCTCCAACTTTGAGCAGTTCTTC. Encoded protein: CAWSLSSNFEQFF.

V usage is TRBV12-3 or TRBV12-4 and J usage is TRBJ2-7; D is uncertain. The CDR3 has 14 residues. With 8 bases removed from V and 5 bases from J, the gap between germline ends came to 19 bases. CDR3 in amino acids: CASLKSARPHEQYF. The CDR3 bases are TGTGCCAGCCTGAAGAGCGCGCGTCCCCACGAGCAGTACTTC.

In the case of this clonotype: Just one base apart from a much larger clone, this may be a read error. V usage is TRBV12-3 or TRBV12-4 and J usage is TRBJ2-1; TRBD1 is a possible D gene (5 bases). Between the trimmed V and J ends, which lost 5 bases and 6 bases, there was a span of 17 bases. The CDR3 is 15 amino acids. CDR3 nucleotides: TGTGCCAGCAGTAAAGACAGTCAAAGAGGCAATGAGCAGTTCTTC. Its translation is CASSKDSQRGNEQFF.

CDR3 loop: CASSRITGQETQYF. For the CDR3, the DNA is TGTGCCAGCTCACGTATAACCGGACAAGAGACCCAGTACTTC. The chain recombines TRBV18 with TRBJ2-5; D not resolved. This CDR3 contains 14 residues. Trimming removed 4 bases from V and 2 bases from J, with 11 bases in between. Looked up from germline, CDR1 is KGHSH and CDR2 is LQKENI.

Turning to this clonotype: A read error may produce the germline difference seen at one junction end. The chain combines TRBV7-9 with TRBJ1-4; 9 bases agree with TRBD1. This CDR3 region has 16 residues. Germline CDR1 SEHNR, CDR2 FQNEAQ (reference sequence). CDR3 amino acids: CASSFMGQGINEKLSF. The CDR3 nucleotides read TGTGCCAGCAGCTTTATGGGACAGGGTATTAATGAAAAACTGTCTTTT.

Ten or more counts support this clonotype. This rearrangement joins TRBV3-1 to TRBJ1-1, with D perhaps TRBD1 (5 bases). V lost 2 bases to trimming and J lost 6 bases, with 13 bases between them. Germline-derived CDR1 and CDR2 are LGHDT and YNNKEL (reference sequence). CDR3 length equals 14 residues. The CDR3 sequence is CASSQPLRGAEAFF. In nucleotides, the CDR3 is TGTGCCAGCAGCCAACCCCTACGGGGGGCTGAAGCTTTCTTT.

This clonotype was counted ten times or more. The chain uses TRBV20-1 and TRBJ1-3, with TRBD1 identical over 8 bases. Germline V CDR1 and CDR2: DFQATT, SNEGSKA (reference sequence). This CDR3 is built from 14 residues. The junction had 5 bases not matched to a gene; V was cut back by 3 bases and J by 4 bases. The CDR3, as DNA: TGCAGTGCTAGGCAGGGGGCGCGGGGAAACACCATATATTTT. Encoded protein: CSARQGARGNTIYF.

As concerns this clonotype: The junction and the germline gene differ at one end; a read error may be behind it. The rearrangement joins TRBV19 to TRBJ2-1; 7 bases line up with TRBD2. The length of the CDR3 is 14 residues. CDR1 and CDR2 from the germline V gene are LNHDA and SQIVND (reference sequence). DNA for the CDR3: TGTGCCAGTAATACGGCTAGCGGAAGAAATGAGCAGTCCTTC. Protein sequence: CASNTASGRNEQSF.

A few counts support this clonotype. V gene TRBV27 combines with J gene TRBJ2-3, with D uncertain. In germline, CDR1 is MNHEY, CDR2 SMNVEV (reference sequence). The CDR3 runs 13 residues. The germline V and J ends were trimmed by 3 bases and 4 bases, with 8 bases remaining between them. CDR3 residues: CASSFLLADTQYF. The DNA of the CDR3 is TGTGCCAGCAGTTTCCTCCTTGCAGATACGCAGTATTTT.